The 14 T cell receptor beta chains reported below all come from one sample, sequenced in a study of T cells in localized non-small cell lung cancer. Method: immunoSEQ multiplex PCR; TCRdb's copy keeps in-frame clones and lacks some. Of roughly 35,000 clones listed, over 70% were seen once; the top ten hold roughly 2.6%. The sample here was peripheral blood, taken before any cancer treatment. The receptors stem from a woman aged 40 to 75 with stage I lung adenocarcinoma.

This sequence joins TRBV7-2 and TRBJ2-1; D unresolved. Between the trimmed V and J ends, which lost 2 bases and 4 bases, there was a span of 12 bases. The CDR3 is 15 amino acids. The germline CDR1 and CDR2 sequences are SGHTA and FQGNSA. DNA for the CDR3: TGTGCCAGCAGCTTACAGGCTCTAATTTACAATGAGCAGTTCTTC. This sequence encodes CASSLQALIYNEQFF. Combining the CDR3 with reference TRBV7-2 and TRBJ2-1 gives the whole variable domain GAGVSQSPSNKVTEKGKDVELRCDPISGHTALYWYRQSLGQGLEFLIYFQGNSAPDKSGLPSDRFSAERTGGSVSTLTIQRTQQEDSAVYLCASSLQALIYNEQFFGPGTRLTVL.

The V gene is TRBV28, the J gene TRBJ2-3; no firm D call. CDR1 and CDR2 from the germline V gene are MDHEN and SYDVKM. There are 13 residues in the CDR3. V shed 5 bases and J shed 4 bases, with 10 bases lying between them. The CDR3 region is CASSQPSPDTQYF. Here the CDR3 DNA reads TGTGCCAGCAGTCAGCCCTCACCAGATACGCAGTATTTT.

The rearrangement joins TRBV18 to TRBJ2-1, with 7 bases lining up with TRBD2. The CDR3 is 15 amino acids. V shed 3 bases and J 3 bases; nucleotides not matched to a gene: 5. CDR1 KGHSH and CDR2 LQKENI come from the germline V gene. The CDR3 nucleotides read TGTGCCAGCTCACCCAGGAGCGGGAACTACAATGAGCAGTTCTTC. Residues: CASSPRSGNYNEQFF.

The chain couples TRBV2 to TRBJ1-1; 8 nucleotides match TRBD1. Unmatched junction bases numbered 4, after V lost 7 bases and J lost 3 bases. Germline lookup yields CDR1 SNHLY and CDR2 FYNNEI. This CDR3 has 13 amino acids. CDR3 in amino acids: CASTIQGDTEAFF. The CDR3 DNA reads TGTGCCAGCACTATACAGGGGGACACTGAAGCTTTCTTT.

The chain has TRBV7-9 and TRBJ1-1; D is uncertain. V lost 7 bases, J lost 4 bases, and 16 bases lay in between. In germline, CDR1 is SEHNR, CDR2 FQNEAQ (reference sequence). This CDR3 comprises 14 residues. CDR3 sequence (DNA): TGTGCCAGCAACCCCTCCGGAGGGAGCACTGAAGCTTTCTTT. It specifies CASNPSGGSTEAFF.

The chain carries TRBV6-6 and TRBJ2-1, with D hard to call. This CDR3 region has 13 residues. Trimming took 4 bases from V and 9 from J, leaving 13 bases between them. CDR1 MNHNY and CDR2 SVGAGI come from the germline V gene (reference sequence). Here the CDR3 reads CASSSIQSSEQFF. The CDR3 DNA reads as TGTGCCAGCAGTTCAATCCAGAGCAGTGAGCAGTTCTTC.

This clone was counted only a few times. This chain links TRBV28 with TRBJ2-3; 8 bases align to TRBD2. The CDR3 sequence is 14 residues long. The V gene's germline CDR1 is MDHEN and CDR2 SYDVKM. V dropped 7 bases and J dropped 2; count of bases not matched to a gene: 5. As DNA, the CDR3 is TGTGCCAGCAAAACCGGGAGGGTCACAGATACGCAGTATTTT. It codes for CASKTGRVTDTQYF.

The gene calls are TRBV4-2 and TRBJ2-1; 10 positions agree with TRBD2. Trimming took 2 bases from V and 6 from J; bases not matched to a gene: 4. There are 15 residues in the CDR3. Germline lookup yields CDR1 LGHNA and CDR2 YNFKEQ. The CDR3 DNA reads TGTGCCAGCAGCCAACTAGCGGGAGTCTCCAATGAGCAGTTCTTC. Translated: CASSQLAGVSNEQFF.

The J gene is TRBJ2-5, the V gene TRBV5-1; the match to TRBD2 covers 9 bases. The CDR3 is 17 amino acids. J lost 3 bases, V lost 1 base, and 10 bases had no gene match. Germline assignment: CDR1 SGHRS and CDR2 YFSETQ. The CDR3 spells CASSLSAGGPLEETQYF. The CDR3 DNA is TGCGCCAGCAGCTTGTCCGCGGGAGGGCCATTGGAAGAGACCCAGTACTTC.

This chain links TRBV10-3 with TRBJ2-1; D possibly corresponds to TRBD1 (5 bases). This CDR3 comprises 12 residues. V was cut by 3 bases and J by 9 bases, with 9 bases left in between. Per the germline V gene, CDR1 is ENHRY and CDR2 is SYGVKD. This CDR3 reads CAISDTTVEQFF. The CDR3 nucleotides are TGTGCCATCAGTGACACGACAGTTGAGCAGTTCTTC.

This chain links TRBV6-6 with TRBJ2-1; TRBD1 or TRBD2 may be the D gene (5 bases each). CDR1 and CDR2 from the germline V gene are MNHNY and SVGAGI (reference sequence). The CDR3 is made up of 13 amino acids. V lost 8 bases and J lost 2, with 10 bases in between. The CDR3, as DNA: TGTGCCAGCGGGACCTCGCCCTACAATGAGCAGTTCTTC. Translation: CASGTSPYNEQFF.

The V gene is TRBV27, the J gene TRBJ1-2, with D perhaps matching TRBD1 (5 bases). CDR1 and CDR2 (germline): MNHEY, SMNVEV (reference sequence). V shed 8 bases and J shed 4 bases, with 23 bases lying between them. The CDR3 spans 16 residues. CDR3: CASRSTTPRVTYGYTF. The CDR3 nucleotides read TGTGCCAGCCGCTCAACCACCCCCAGGGTTACCTATGGCTACACCTTC.

There are a few counts of this clone. V is TRBV6-5 and J is TRBJ2-3, with no clear D. This CDR3 comprises 14 residues. V was trimmed by 5 bases and J by 4 bases, leaving 13 bases between them. From germline, CDR1 is MNHEY and CDR2 SVGAGI. CDR3 sequence (DNA): TGTGCCAGCAGTCCAATCCTCTCCTCAGATACGCAGTATTTT. Amino acids: CASSPILSSDTQYF.

V usage is TRBV2 and J usage is TRBJ2-1, with D hard to call. This CDR3 spans 10 amino acids. In germline, CDR1 is SNHLY, CDR2 FYNNEI. Trimming took off 5 bases at V and 6 bases at J, with 2 bases between the two ends. CDR3 region: CASSINEQFF. CDR3 in DNA: TGTGCCAGCAGTATCAATGAGCAGTTCTTC.